This T cell receptor beta chain emerged from a study of control samples from healthy donors and cancer patients. The repertoire was sequenced with immunoSEQ multiplex PCR; TCRdb's copy has only in-frame clones and lacks some. The sample gives roughly 93,000 clones, about 88% of which show up once; roughly 9.7% is in the top ten. The CDR3 is made up of 16 amino acids. Germline V gene lookup returns CDR1 LGHDT and CDR2 YNNKEL (reference sequence). V lost 4 bases and J lost 0, with 12 bases in between. The receptor was isolated from a woman aged 45-65 years with colorectal cancer. V gene TRBV3-1 (or the pseudogene TRBV3-2) combines with J gene TRBJ1-4; D gene uncertain. The sample taken for sequencing was PBMCs. CDR3 sequence reads: CASSLWTAATNEKLFF. Here the CDR3 DNA reads TGTGCCAGCAGCCTTTGGACGGCTGCAACTAATGAAAAACTGTTTTTT.